Listed here are 31 T cell receptor beta chains from one sample, sequenced in a study of response to subunit inactivated influenza vaccine. One entry per CDR3 protein, called by TCRdb with MiXCR from the RT-PCR reads. The sample lists some 600,000 distinct CDR3 sequences, approximately 14% occurring once. Sequencing was performed on PBMCs from blood, taken 14 to 15 days before vaccination. The receptor set was obtained from a middle-aged man who received an inactivated influenza vaccine.

J is TRBJ1-3 and V is TRBV12-3 or TRBV12-4, with 10 positions matching TRBD1. The CDR3 sequence is 15 residues long. The V and J ends lost 5 bases and 8 bases, in that order; junction bases with no gene match: 9. CDR3: CASSPGQGSSDTIYF. The DNA for the CDR3 is TGTGCCAGCAGTCCGGGACAGGGGAGCAGTGACACCATATATTTT.

The chain couples TRBV6-2 or TRBV6-3 to TRBJ2-3, with 7 bases identical to TRBD2. Germline CDR1 reads MNHEY; CDR2 reads SVGEGT. CDR3 length equals 17 residues. V was clipped by 2 bases and J by 0 bases; unmatched bases: 8. The CDR3 region is CASSYAPISGSTDTQYF. The CDR3 nucleotides are TGTGCCAGCAGTTACGCCCCCATTAGCGGGAGCACAGATACGCAGTATTTT.

There are a few counts of this clonotype. J is TRBJ1-1 and V is TRBV18; the D gene is possibly TRBD1 (6 bases). CDR1 is KGHSH, CDR2 LQKENI, per germline. The CDR3 spans 14 residues. Trimming removed 3 bases from V and 12 bases from J, with 20 bases in between. DNA of the CDR3: TGTGCCAGCTCACCGACCGGGACAAACTCCCCTCCTTTCTTT. Protein: CASSPTGTNSPPFF.

This clonotype was seen only a few times. In DNA form, the CDR3 reads TGTGCCAGCAGCGCAGGACAGGGGTTTACCCAGTACTTC. Amino acid sequence: CASSAGQGFTQYF. The chain combines TRBV7-9 with TRBJ2-5; 9 bases agree with TRBD1. Germline V lookup: CDR1 SEHNR, CDR2 FQNEAQ (reference sequence). V lost 5 bases to trimming and J lost 8 bases; unmatched junction nucleotides: 6. This CDR3 has 13 residues.

The chain is built from TRBV7-9 and TRBJ2-1; 9 nucleotides line up with TRBD2. This CDR3 has 17 residues. V lost 2 bases to trimming and J lost 5 bases; unmatched junction nucleotides: 10. CDR1 SEHNR and CDR2 FQNEAQ come from the germline V gene (reference sequence). The CDR3 DNA sequence: TGTGCCAGCAGCTTACGGGAGAGCGGGAGGTCCCACAATGAGCAGTTCTTC. Protein product: CASSLRESGRSHNEQFF.

V is TRBV4-2 and J is TRBJ2-6; D gene unclear. V gave up 3 bases and J gave up 1 base, with 7 bases separating them. The germline V gene encodes CDR1 LGHNA and CDR2 YNFKEQ. This CDR3 region has 15 residues. For the CDR3, the DNA is TGTGCCAGCAGCCACGATTGGTCTGGGGCCAACGTCCTGACTTTC. This codes for CASSHDWSGANVLTF.

The chain couples TRBV10-1 to TRBJ1-1, with TRBD1 matching over 7 bases. V lost 4 bases and J lost 3; bases outside the gene matches: 17. The CDR3 extends over 18 amino acids. Germline CDR1 WNHNN, CDR2 SYGVQD (reference sequence). CDR3 bases: TGCGCCAGCAGTGTTTTTAGGGATTGGAGGACAGGAGACACTGAAGCTTTCTTT. Translating gives CASSVFRDWRTGDTEAFF.

This clonotype was counted only a few times. CDR3 bases: TGTGCCACCCAGGCGGGGTCGTACTACGAGCAGTACTTC. It codes for CATQAGSYYEQYF. The chain recombines TRBV6-6 with TRBJ2-7; possibly TRBD2 for D (6 bases). The germline V gene encodes CDR1 MNHNY and CDR2 SVGAGI (reference sequence). CDR3 length: 13 amino acids. V was pared by 10 bases and J by 3 bases, with 16 bases between.

The genes are TRBV20-1 and TRBJ2-7; 10 positions agree with TRBD1. Germline V gene data show CDR1 as DFQATT and CDR2 as SNEGSKA (reference sequence). Trimming at V came to 6 bases and at J to 3 bases, leaving 5 bases not matched to a gene. The CDR3 is made up of 13 amino acids. CDR3 region: CSADGTGDYEQYF. DNA for the CDR3: TGCAGTGCCGATGGGACAGGGGACTACGAGCAGTACTTC.

The gene calls are TRBV7-3 and TRBJ2-3, with 14 bases lining up with TRBD2. J lost 2 bases, V lost 0 bases, and 10 bases had no gene match. This CDR3 contains 20 residues. In germline, CDR1 is SGHTA, CDR2 FQGTGA. The CDR3, as DNA: TGTGCCAGCAGCTTAACCCCGACTAGCGGGGGGGCATTCTCCACAGATACGCAGTATTTT. Translating gives CASSLTPTSGGAFSTDTQYF.

In its sample, this clonotype was seen many times. This chain links TRBV24-1 with TRBJ2-3, with 7 bases that match TRBD2. The V segment lost 6 bases and the J segment 5 bases; nucleotides outside the gene matches: 10. CDR1 and CDR2 from the germline V gene are KGHDR and SFDVKD. The CDR3 extends over 15 amino acids. The CDR3 region is CATSWAGEGGDTQYF. The DNA of the CDR3 is TGTGCCACCAGTTGGGCGGGGGAAGGAGGAGATACGCAGTATTTT.

This clonotype was detected a few times. The chain joins TRBV7-4 to TRBJ2-7; no reliable D call. Germline V gene lookup returns CDR1 SGHVT and CDR2 SQSDAQ. The CDR3 totals 15 residues. Trimming shortened V by 1 base and J by 5 bases, and 15 bases separated the two germline ends. Written as DNA, the CDR3 is TGTGCCAGCAGCTTAGGTGTCGCGTTGGGCGACGAGCAGTACTTC. Protein product: CASSLGVALGDEQYF.

This clonotype has a single count. The chain combines TRBV6-1 with TRBJ2-5; TRBD2 aligns across 7 bases. Germline assignment: CDR1 MNHNS and CDR2 SASEGT. V dropped 4 bases and J dropped 5; count of bases not matched to a gene: 10. The length of the CDR3 is 15 residues. CDR3 amino acids: CASSGHSGGRETQYF. CDR3 nucleotide sequence: TGTGCCAGCAGTGGCCATTCGGGGGGTCGGGAGACCCAGTACTTC.

This clonotype was seen a few times. The rearrangement joins TRBV6-1 to TRBJ2-3, with 9 positions matching TRBD1. Germline-derived CDR1 and CDR2 are MNHNS and SASEGT. The ends lost 5 bases at V and 1 base at J; junction bases unmatched: 7. This CDR3 is built from 16 residues. This CDR3 reads CASSPQGAYGTDTQYF. The CDR3 region has the DNA TGTGCCAGCAGTCCACAGGGGGCATATGGCACAGATACGCAGTATTTT.

A note on this clonotype: The junction departs from the called germline gene at one end, perhaps through a read error. This chain links TRBV3-1 with TRBJ2-5; 7 positions match TRBD1. CDR1 and CDR2 from the germline V gene are LGHDT and YNNKEL (reference sequence). CDR3 length: 14 residues. CDR3 coding DNA: TGTGCCAGCAGCCCGACAGGGACAAAAGAAACCCAGTACTTC. It is translated as CASSPTGTKETQYF.

This clonotype was found a few times. This chain links TRBV5-1 with TRBJ1-1; D remains ambiguous. This CDR3 contains 14 residues. Germline CDR1 SGHRS, CDR2 YFSETQ. V was clipped by 1 base and J by 3 bases, with 10 bases between them. The CDR3 DNA is TGCGCCAGCAGCTTGTTCGGGCCCGACACTGAAGCTTTCTTT. It translates to CASSLFGPDTEAFF.

This clonotype was recorded a few times. CDR3 nucleotides: TGTGCCACCAGCAGAACTACAGGGAACGAGCAGTTCTTC. Protein product: CATSRTTGNEQFF. This rearrangement joins TRBV15 to TRBJ2-1; D perhaps matches TRBD1 (6 bases). CDR3 size: 13 residues. Trimming cost V 2 bases and J 10 bases, with 12 bases left between them. Germline-derived CDR1 and CDR2 are LNHNV and YYDKDF (reference sequence).

The chain has TRBV24-1 and TRBJ2-1; 8 bases map to TRBD1. The germline V gene has CDR1 KGHDR and CDR2 SFDVKD. This CDR3 has 16 amino acids. V was clipped by 4 bases and J by 6 bases; unmatched bases: 10. CDR3 residues: CATSDRGQGTLNEQFF. CDR3 coding DNA: TGTGCCACCAGTGACCGTGGACAGGGTACTCTCAATGAGCAGTTCTTC.

This clonotype was counted at least ten times. The V call is TRBV20-1, the J call TRBJ1-6, with TRBD1 matching 7 bases. Germline CDR1 reads DFQATT; CDR2 reads SNEGSKA (reference sequence). This CDR3 spans 14 amino acids. The V gene end was trimmed by 1 base and the J gene end by 10 bases; junction bases not matched to a gene: 7. The CDR3 sequence: CSARGQGLESPLHF. Here the CDR3 DNA reads TGCAGTGCTAGAGGACAGGGTTTGGAATCACCCCTCCACTTT.

The rearrangement links TRBV6-2 or TRBV6-3 to TRBJ2-3; 7 bases align to TRBD2. In germline, CDR1 is MNHEY, CDR2 SVGEGT. This CDR3 has 15 residues. V shed 2 bases and J 5 bases; nucleotides not matched to a gene: 7. Written as DNA, the CDR3 is TGTGCCAGCAGTTACCCCGGACTAGTGGGAGATACGCAGTATTTT. Residues: CASSYPGLVGDTQYF.

The chain is built from TRBV3-1 and TRBJ1-1; no firm D call. Germline V CDR1 and CDR2: LGHDT, YNNKEL (reference sequence). Between the trimmed V and J ends, which lost 1 base and 2 bases, there was a span of 8 bases. This CDR3 contains 14 residues. Written as DNA, the CDR3 is TGTGCCAGCAGCCAAGCCGGGTTAAACACTGAAGCTTTCTTT. Encoded protein: CASSQAGLNTEAFF.

This clonotype was counted at least ten times. The chain combines TRBV9 with TRBJ2-7; perhaps TRBD1 as D (6 bases). Germline assignment: CDR1 SGDLS and CDR2 YYNGEE. The germline V and J ends were trimmed by 0 bases and 6 bases, with 10 bases remaining between them. This CDR3 region has 13 residues. The CDR3 loop reads CASSVGTGTEQYF. CDR3 bases: TGTGCCAGCAGCGTAGGAACAGGGACCGAGCAGTACTTC. The variable domain in full, completed from reference TRBV9 and TRBJ2-7, reads DSGVTQTPKHLITATGQRVTLRCSPRSGDLSVYWYQQSLDQGLQFLIQYYNGEERAKGNILERFSAQQFPDLHSELNLSSLELGDSALYFCASSVGTGTEQYFGPGTRLTVT.

This clonotype came up a few times. This rearrangement joins TRBV12-3 or TRBV12-4 to TRBJ2-7; 9 bases are a match to TRBD2. The CDR3 is 16 residues long. The ends lost 5 bases at V and 0 bases at J; junction bases unmatched: 8. CDR3 bases: TGTGCCAGCAGTCCCCGCCTAGCGGGAATCTCCTACGAGCAGTACTTC. Its protein is CASSPRLAGISYEQYF.

This clonotype was counted between two and nine times. The genes are TRBV5-1 and TRBJ2-3, with 10 bases identical to TRBD2. V was pared by 4 bases and J by 0 bases, with 5 bases of the junction left unmatched. The CDR3 runs to 16 residues. Germline V gene lookup returns CDR1 SGHRS and CDR2 YFSETQ. CDR3 loop: CASSVGLAVSTDTQYF. CDR3 DNA sequence: TGCGCCAGCAGCGTAGGACTAGCGGTGAGCACAGATACGCAGTATTTT. The full variable domain, rest sourced from reference TRBV5-1 and TRBJ2-3, is KAGVTQTPRYLIKTRGQQVTLSCSPISGHRSVSWYQQTPGQGLQFLFEYFSETQRNKGNFPGRFSGRQFSNSRSEMNVSTLELGDSALYLCASSVGLAVSTDTQYFGPGTRLTVL.

This clonotype has more than one count but fewer than ten. V gene TRBV6-1 combines with J gene TRBJ2-7; TRBD2 matches 10 bases. Germline V gene lookup returns CDR1 MNHNS and CDR2 SASEGT. The ends lost 5 bases at V and 4 bases at J; junction bases unmatched: 8. The CDR3 length is 15 residues. In DNA, the CDR3 is TGTGCCAGCAGTCTCGGACTAGCGGAGTATTACGAGCAGTACTTC. This codes for CASSLGLAEYYEQYF.

The J gene is TRBJ2-7, the V gene TRBV3-1; 9 bases agree with TRBD1. The germline V gene encodes CDR1 LGHDT and CDR2 YNNKEL (reference sequence). With V trimmed by 0 bases and J by 7 bases, 10 bases remained unmatched. The CDR3 totals 16 residues. CDR3 DNA: TGTGCCAGCAGCCAAGATCTAGGGACAGGGTTCGTGGAGCAGTACTTC. Amino acid sequence: CASSQDLGTGFVEQYF.

This chain connects TRBV14 to TRBJ2-7, with D possibly matching TRBD1 (6 bases). This CDR3 is built from 14 residues. The germline V gene encodes CDR1 SGHDN and CDR2 FVKESK. Trimming left V 1 base short and J 4 bases short, with 11 bases between. CDR3 nucleotides: TGTGCCAGCAGCCAAGGTCGGCAGGGGTACGAGCAGTACTTC. This sequence encodes CASSQGRQGYEQYF. Combining the CDR3 with reference TRBV14 and TRBJ2-7 gives the whole variable domain EAGVTQFPSHSVIEKGQTVTLRCDPISGHDNLYWYRRVMGKEIKFLLHFVKESKQDESGMPNNRFLAERTGGTYSTLKVQPAELEDSGVYFCASSQGRQGYEQYFGPGTRLTVT.

This clonotype was seen ten or more times. The gene calls are TRBV14 and TRBJ2-3; 8 nucleotides line up with TRBD2. The CDR3 is 14 residues long. Trimming cost V 4 bases and J 5 bases; bases outside gene matches: 5. CDR1 SGHDN and CDR2 FVKESK come from the germline V gene. The chain's CDR3 is CASSPVAGGDTQYF. The CDR3 nucleotides read TGTGCCAGCAGCCCGGTTGCGGGAGGAGATACGCAGTATTTT.

A few counts support this clonotype. The J gene is TRBJ2-3, the V gene TRBV20-1; TRBD2 agrees at 7 bases. V gave up 3 bases and J gave up 10 bases; unmatched junction bases: 7. The CDR3 length is 12 residues. From germline, CDR1 is DFQATT and CDR2 SNEGSKA (reference sequence). In nucleotides, the CDR3 is TGCAGTGCTAGGCTAGCGGCCCTATCGCAGTATTTT. Translated, it gives CSARLAALSQYF.

This clonotype was seen a handful of times. The V call is TRBV4-3, the J call TRBJ2-7; D could derive from TRBD1 or TRBD2 (5 bases each). Per germline, CDR1 LGHNA and CDR2 YSLEER. V was trimmed by 3 bases and J by 1 base, leaving 10 bases between them. The CDR3 consists of 14 residues. CDR3 nucleotides: TGCGCCAGCAGCCACCGGGACCGATCCTACGAGCAGTACTTC. It encodes CASSHRDRSYEQYF.

The chain joins TRBV20-1 to TRBJ2-7; TRBD1 agrees at 7 bases. This CDR3 is 15 amino acids long. Germline CDR1 reads DFQATT; CDR2 reads SNEGSKA (reference sequence). After removal of 3 bases from V and 2 bases from J, the junction contained 10 bases not matched to a gene. CDR3 amino acids: CSARGLRGQPYEQYF. CDR3 in DNA: TGCAGTGCTAGGGGGCTGAGGGGACAGCCCTACGAGCAGTACTTC.